This T cell receptor (beta chain) was documented in a study of graft-versus-host responses after intestinal transplantation. Overall study context: Isolated intestinal, liver-intestinal, or multivisceral transplants were what recipients had. Each recipient received anti-thymocyte globulin induction, then tacrolimus and steroids for around 3 years.

Per germline, CDR1 MNHEY and CDR2 SVGAGI. The CDR3 loop spans 14 amino acids. The trim removed 2 bases at V and 5 bases at J, leaving 2 bases unmatched. Details on this clone: Antigen unknown.

Whole-study results and caveats: HvG clone declines early post-transplant were associated with peak circulating GvH levels. Present in recipient marrow, GvH clones included some that appeared first in ileum or blood.

Sequenced by immunoSEQ multiplex PCR; TCRdb stores in-frame clones only, minus some. The sample lists some 100,000 clones, approximately 90% occurring once. The input for sequencing was unstimulated CD8+ T cells sorted from spleen or lymph node cells, taken before intestinal transplant. The clonotype originates from a human donor who received an intestinal transplant. The chain couples TRBV6-5 to TRBJ2-1, with 8 bases lining up with TRBD1. In DNA, the CDR3 is TGTGCCAGCAGTTACGGGACAGGACACAATGAGCAGTTCTTC. Its protein is CASSYGTGHNEQFF.